The TCR beta chain under discussion was sequenced for a study of T-cell memory formation after mild COVID-19. At the level of the study: The two donors had largely donor-specific TCR clusters. Regarding the study as a whole: CD4+ contracting clones were found mainly in CM and EM, and CD8+ ones in EMRA.

The CDR3 has 14 amino acids. Germline V gives CDR1 ENHRY, CDR2 SYGVKD. Libraries for TCRalpha and TCRbeta carried sample barcodes and unique molecular identifiers via 5'RACE. In TCRdb, the 5' RACE reads were re-called with MiXCR into one record per CDR3 protein. The sample carries some 100,000 distinct CDR3 sequences, 11% recorded once. As regards this clonotype: What it binds is not known.

This chain joins TRBV10-3 and TRBJ2-1, with a weak D call TRBD2 (6 bases). The assigned J gene may be wrong: the sequence end matches TRBJ2-5 better. What was sequenced was PBMCs or a T cell subset sorted from them (not recorded which). The sequence derives from a man aged 18 to 30 who had mild COVID-19 (a few samples of this study predate the infection). Cell type and time point are not known. CDR3 nucleotide sequence: TGTGCCATCAGTGAGACTAGCCTGGGAGAGACCCAGTACTTC. Translation: CAISETSLGETQYF.